Below, 29 T cell receptor beta chains from the same sample are listed, as sequenced in a study of blood T cell repertoires in COVID-19 (dated by TCRdb to 2018 to 2020). The method behind the library was the immunoSEQ multiplex PCR assay. Here the immuneACCESS table is served through TCRdb, limited to in-frame sequences with V and J called. Missing clones are a known gap in these copies; in checked studies unresolved V genes cover under half, and the rest lacks a known reason. The sample table holds some 150,000 clones, of which 87% were seen once. The ten largest account for 2.5% of the sample. The sample was peripheral blood. All receptors come from a man aged 50 or older with active COVID-19.

This chain links TRBV5-1 with TRBJ2-3; D is uncertain. Between the trimmed V and J ends, which lost 4 bases and 1 base, there was a span of 4 bases. This CDR3 has 12 amino acids. Germline CDR1 SGHRS, CDR2 YFSETQ. DNA for the CDR3: TGCGCCAGCAGCCCCGGCACAGATACGCAGTATTTT. Translated, it gives CASSPGTDTQYF.

The chain is built from TRBV11-1 and TRBJ1-1, with 7 bases aligning to TRBD1. The CDR3 is 16 residues long. In germline, CDR1 is SGHAT, CDR2 FQDESV (reference sequence). V dropped 0 bases and J dropped 1; count of bases not matched to a gene: 5. CDR3 in amino acids: CASSLAVGQKNTEAFF. The CDR3 bases are TGTGCCAGCAGCTTAGCAGTGGGACAGAAGAACACTGAAGCTTTCTTT. Drawing the rest from reference TRBV11-1 and TRBJ1-1, the complete variable domain is EAEVAQSPRYKITEKSQAVAFWCDPISGHATLYWYRQILGQGPELLVQFQDESVVDDSQLPKDRFSAERLKGVDSTLKIQPAELGDSAMYLCASSLAVGQKNTEAFFGQGTRLTVV.

The CDR3 is CASSTRTVNYGYTF. The CDR3 nucleotides are TGTGCCAGCAGCACACGGACAGTTAACTATGGCTACACCTTC. The V gene is TRBV5-4, the J gene TRBJ1-2; D is possibly TRBD1 (6 bases). The CDR3 totals 14 residues. Trimming shortened V by 4 bases and J by 1 base, and 11 bases separated the two germline ends. Germline V CDR1 and CDR2: SGHNT, YYREEE (reference sequence).

Comment on this clone: The junction does not match germline at one end; this may be a read error. The V call is TRBV6-5, the J call TRBJ1-2; D possibly corresponds to TRBD1 (6 bases). The CDR3 sequence is 12 residues long. The germline V gene has CDR1 MNHEY and CDR2 SVGAGI. CDR3 sequence reads: CASTRWGGPHPF. As DNA, the CDR3 is TGTGCCAGCACTAGATGGGGGGGGCCCCACCCCTTC.

The genes are TRBV5-1 and TRBJ2-2; 7 bases fit TRBD1. This CDR3 has 18 amino acids. Germline V lookup: CDR1 SGHRS, CDR2 YFSETQ. Trimming took 8 bases from V and 1 from J; bases not matched to a gene: 17. The CDR3 protein is CASKQGQTNPRNTGELFF. The CDR3 DNA is TGCGCCAGTAAACAGGGACAGACCAATCCTCGGAACACCGGGGAGCTGTTTTTT.

The chain has TRBV5-1 and TRBJ1-3; 9 positions match TRBD1. CDR1 and CDR2 (germline): SGHRS, YFSETQ. Trimming at V came to 0 bases and at J to 2 bases, leaving 0 bases not matched to a gene. The CDR3 is made up of 15 amino acids. The CDR3 DNA reads as TGCGCCAGCAGCTTGGGGGACAGGGCTGGAAACACCATATATTTT. It codes for CASSLGDRAGNTIYF. Full variable domain (remainder filled in from reference TRBV5-1 and TRBJ1-3): KAGVTQTPRYLIKTRGQQVTLSCSPISGHRSVSWYQQTPGQGLQFLFEYFSETQRNKGNFPGRFSGRQFSNSRSEMNVSTLELGDSALYLCASSLGDRAGNTIYFGEGSWLTVV.

The chain is built from TRBV19 and TRBJ1-4; no firm D call. The CDR3 length is 14 residues. The ends were cut back, 5 bases at V and 3 bases at J, with 10 bases in the middle. Germline CDR1 and CDR2: LNHDA and SQIVND (reference sequence). CDR3 sequence reads: CASSEQISNEKLFF. The CDR3 DNA reads as TGTGCCAGTAGTGAACAGATTTCTAATGAAAAACTGTTTTTT.

This clone appeared a single time. The genes are TRBV7-9 and TRBJ2-7, with TRBD2 identical over 13 bases. In germline, CDR1 is SEHNR, CDR2 FQNEAQ (reference sequence). J was trimmed by 2 bases and V by 5 bases; bases with no gene match: 9. This CDR3 region has 17 residues. CDR3 nucleotides: TGTGCCAGCAGCGGCAGACTAGCGGGGGGCTTAGCCTACGAGCAGTACTTC. Translated, it gives CASSGRLAGGLAYEQYF.

The chain uses TRBV2 and TRBJ1-5; unclear D gene. With 3 bases removed from V and 6 bases from J, the gap between germline ends came to 12 bases. The germline V gene has CDR1 SNHLY and CDR2 FYNNEI. This CDR3 is built from 14 residues. Written as DNA, the CDR3 is TGTGCCAGCAGTGATCGTGGAGTGGGTCAGCCCCAGCATTTT. Protein sequence: CASSDRGVGQPQHF.

The chain recombines TRBV5-7 with TRBJ1-1; D call uncertain. Being an ORF, TRBV5-7 has a function that is uncertain. V shed 0 bases and J shed 1 base, with 10 bases lying between them. The length of the CDR3 is 15 residues. The CDR3 nucleotides are TGTGCCAGCAGCTTGGGCGGTCCCCCGAACACTGAAGCTTTCTTT. Residues: CASSLGGPPNTEAFF.

The sample holds one count of this clone. The chain joins TRBV19 to TRBJ2-5; a possible D gene is TRBD2 (5 bases). This CDR3 has 13 amino acids. Per germline, CDR1 LNHDA and CDR2 SQIVND (reference sequence). V lost 4 bases and J 5 bases, leaving 11 bases between the germline ends. CDR3 loop: CASSTLAGETQYF. CDR3 coding DNA: TGTGCCAGTAGTACCCTAGCCGGGGAGACCCAGTACTTC.

The gene calls are TRBV6-6 and TRBJ2-1, with 7 bases matching TRBD2. V was pared by 4 bases and J by 5 bases, with 2 bases of the junction left unmatched. Germline values: CDR1 MNHNY, CDR2 SVGAGI (reference sequence). The CDR3 runs 13 residues. The CDR3 sequence: CASSLAGDNEQFF. The CDR3 DNA sequence: TGTGCCAGCAGTTTGGCGGGGGACAATGAGCAGTTCTTC.

The V and J genes are TRBV3-1 (or the pseudogene TRBV3-2) and TRBJ2-2, with a weak D call TRBD2 (6 bases). Germline V gene data show CDR1 as LGHDT and CDR2 as YNNKEL (reference sequence). V lost 6 bases and J 0 bases, leaving 20 bases between the germline ends. CDR3 length: 18 amino acids. For the CDR3, the DNA is TGTGCCAGCAGACCCCAGGAGGGCACATCCGCGAACACCGGGGAGCTGTTTTTT. Translating it yields CASRPQEGTSANTGELFF.

This chain links TRBV6-5 with TRBJ2-7; TRBD1 matches 8 bases. Germline V gene data show CDR1 as MNHEY and CDR2 as SVGAGI. V shed 5 bases and J 2 bases; nucleotides not matched to a gene: 5. The CDR3 contains 14 residues. The CDR3 reads CASSRQGPAYEQYF. CDR3 DNA: TGTGCCAGCAGTCGACAGGGGCCGGCCTACGAGCAGTACTTC.

On this clone itself: Other DNA sequences from this sample encode an identical CDR3 as well. V and J are TRBV11-2 and TRBJ2-1; 10 nucleotides match TRBD2. Germline CDR1 reads SGHAT; CDR2 reads FQNNGV. The CDR3 has 15 residues. Losses at the gene ends were 0 bases for V and 5 bases for J; bases not matched to a gene: 1. The CDR3 DNA sequence: TGTGCCAGCAGCTTAGAACTAGCGGGGAACAATGAGCAGTTCTTC. Amino acids: CASSLELAGNNEQFF.

In this sample, this clone turned up a few times. The chain uses TRBV12-5 and TRBJ2-2; a possible D gene is TRBD2 (6 bases). The CDR3 has 15 residues. In germline, CDR1 is LGHNT, CDR2 FRNRAP. Trimming removed 6 bases at V and 5 bases at J, with 16 bases between. The CDR3 DNA reads TGTGCTAGTGGGGGACCTAGCGAGGGTACCGGGGAGCTGTTTTTT. Encoded protein: CASGGPSEGTGELFF.

The chain employs TRBV5-1 and TRBJ2-7; 8 bases are a match to TRBD1. The V segment lost 4 bases and the J segment 5 bases; nucleotides outside the gene matches: 11. Per the germline V gene, CDR1 is SGHRS and CDR2 is YFSETQ. This CDR3 region has 15 residues. The CDR3 region is CASSAQTGVVDEQYF. The CDR3 DNA reads as TGCGCCAGCAGCGCACAGACAGGGGTCGTCGACGAGCAGTACTTC. Supplemented by reference TRBV5-1 and TRBJ2-7, the full variable domain reads KAGVTQTPRYLIKTRGQQVTLSCSPISGHRSVSWYQQTPGQGLQFLFEYFSETQRNKGNFPGRFSGRQFSNSRSEMNVSTLELGDSALYLCASSAQTGVVDEQYFGPGTRLTVT.

The CDR3 DNA is TGTGCCAGCAGTTACTGGGGGCTGAACTACGAGCAGTACTTC. Translated, it gives CASSYWGLNYEQYF. The chain is built from TRBV6-2 or TRBV6-3 and TRBJ2-7; the D gene is possibly TRBD1 (6 bases). Germline V lookup: CDR1 MNHEY, CDR2 SVGEGT. This CDR3 comprises 14 residues. Deletions cut 1 base from V and 3 bases from J, with 10 bases between.

This rearrangement joins TRBV19 to TRBJ1-6; 8 bases fit TRBD1. The germline V gene has CDR1 LNHDA and CDR2 SQIVND (reference sequence). The V and J ends lost 6 bases and 10 bases, in that order; junction bases with no gene match: 5. CDR3 length: 13 amino acids. The CDR3 reads CASRDRAESPLHF. Written as DNA, the CDR3 is TGTGCCAGTAGGGACAGGGCCGAATCACCCCTCCACTTT.

The rearrangement joins TRBV7-9 to TRBJ2-7; D is perhaps TRBD2 (6 bases). The CDR3 has 14 amino acids. Deletions cut 5 bases from V and 6 bases from J, with 17 bases between. Germline assignment: CDR1 SEHNR and CDR2 FQNEAQ (reference sequence). The CDR3 loop is CASSPPGGSLEQYF. The DNA for the CDR3 is TGTGCCAGCAGCCCCCCCGGGGGTTCTCTCGAGCAGTACTTC.

This clone appeared a single time. V and J are TRBV6-5 and TRBJ1-2; D perhaps matches TRBD1 (5 bases). The CDR3 contains 13 residues. Trimming took 6 bases from V and 8 from J, leaving 16 bases between them. Germline CDR1 MNHEY, CDR2 SVGAGI. The CDR3 region is CASRPPGGKGYTF. CDR3 nucleotide sequence: TGTGCCAGCAGGCCCCCCGGGGGTAAGGGCTACACCTTC.

The chain has TRBV19 and TRBJ2-4, with 9 bases that match TRBD1. Germline loops: CDR1 LNHDA, CDR2 SQIVND (reference sequence). The CDR3 is made up of 18 amino acids. The J segment lost 0 bases and the V segment lost 5 bases, leaving 11 bases of the junction unmatched. CDR3 amino acids: CASSSSDRGDLAKNIQYF. The CDR3 coding sequence is TGTGCCAGTAGTTCCTCGGACAGGGGCGACCTAGCCAAAAACATTCAGTACTTC.

V usage is TRBV30 and J usage is TRBJ1-4; D remains ambiguous. This CDR3 is 13 amino acids long. CDR1 and CDR2 from the germline V gene are GTSNPN and SVGIG (reference sequence). V was cut by 5 bases and J by 3 bases, with 10 bases left in between. CDR3 sequence (DNA): TGTGCCTGGTCCCCGGGTGCTAATGAAAAACTGTTTTTT. Translating gives CAWSPGANEKLFF.

About this clone: Germline is not matched at one junction end, which may reflect a read error. This chain uses TRBV19 with TRBJ1-1, with TRBD1 matching 7 bases. The CDR3 covers 15 residues. The V gene's germline CDR1 is LNHDA and CDR2 SQIVND (reference sequence). The CDR3 DNA reads TGTGCCAGTTGTATGGGACAGCAGATGAACACTGAAGCTTTCTTT. Translated: CASCMGQQMNTEAFF.

This clone was seen more than once but under ten times. V usage is TRBV30 and J usage is TRBJ1-6; no reliable D call. Germline V gene sequence: CDR1 GTSNPN, CDR2 SVGIG (reference sequence). This CDR3 contains 13 residues. Trimming stripped 1 base from V and 6 bases from J, with 7 bases between. CDR3 protein: CAWSAEGNSPLHF. The CDR3 bases are TGTGCCTGGAGTGCGGAGGGTAATTCACCCCTCCACTTT.

The V and J genes are TRBV5-6 and TRBJ2-3, with 8 bases lining up with TRBD2. With 5 bases clipped from V and 3 bases from J, the junction kept 14 bases outside the gene matches. The CDR3 is 17 residues long. Germline loops: CDR1 SGHDT, CDR2 YYEEEE. The CDR3 loop reads CASSPGGLGRSTDTQYF. Written as DNA, the CDR3 is TGTGCCAGCAGTCCGGGAGGGTTAGGGAGAAGTACAGATACGCAGTATTTT.

The chain employs TRBV5-6 and TRBJ2-1, with a tentative D call TRBD2 (6 bases). Germline CDR1 SGHDT, CDR2 YYEEEE. The germline V and J ends were trimmed by 5 bases and 0 bases, with 21 bases remaining between them. The CDR3 length is 18 residues. CDR3 coding DNA: TGTGCCAGCAGTTGGGTGGAGGGTCTCATTAGCTCCTACAATGAGCAGTTCTTC. This gives the protein CASSWVEGLISSYNEQFF.

V is TRBV5-1 and J is TRBJ2-5, with D perhaps TRBD1 (5 bases). This CDR3 has 13 residues. V lost 5 bases and J 2 bases, leaving 10 bases between the germline ends. Germline V gives CDR1 SGHRS, CDR2 YFSETQ. CDR3: CASSSQGQETQYF. In DNA form, the CDR3 reads TGCGCCAGCAGTTCGCAGGGTCAAGAGACCCAGTACTTC.

The gene calls are TRBV9 and TRBJ2-3; possible D gene TRBD1, 6 bases. V was pared by 3 bases and J by 6 bases, with 14 bases between. The germline V gene encodes CDR1 SGDLS and CDR2 YYNGEE. This CDR3 comprises 14 residues. CDR3 protein: CASSGRDIYDTQYF. As DNA, the CDR3 is TGTGCCAGCAGCGGCCGGGACATATACGATACGCAGTATTTT.